A selection of T cell receptor beta chains follows, all from one sample in a study of molecular identifiers for immune sequencing clone quantification. TCRdb re-called the PCR reads with MiXCR, one entry per CDR3 protein. The data contain about 68,000 distinct CDR3 sequences, less than 20% of them singletons. Sequencing input: naive CD8+ T cells from blood, with Jurkat cell RNA spiked in. The receptor set was obtained from a human donor in good health. Some libraries in this study had Jurkat cell RNA spiked in. Each CDR3 is given with its conserved first and last residue. D genes are given only for firm matches. A clone size is listed for some rows: how often the clone was seen (once, few, many), or a class if it is expanded.

TRBV27	TRBJ2-3	-	-	TGTGCCAGCAGTCCCACCCCGGGGAGAGTGCAGTATTTT	CASSPTPGRVQYF
TRBV6-5	TRBJ2-6	-	many	TGTGCCAGCAGTCCCGGGTCGCTCCTTCGTACAACTGGGGCCAACGTCCTGACTTTC	CASSPGSLLRTTGANVLTF
TRBV4-1	TRBJ2-7	TRBD2	few	TGCGCCAGCAGCCAAGCTCACCTAGCGGGGACCTACGAGCAGTACTTC	CASSQAHLAGTYEQYF
TRBV11-3	TRBJ2-3	-	many	TGTGCCAGCAGCTTAGGCCGACCGCCGGGTACGCAGTATTTT	CASSLGRPPGTQYF
TRBV29-1	TRBJ2-3	TRBD2	medium-sized	TGCAGCGTTGAAGAGACTAGCGGGAGCACAGATACGCAGTATTTT	CSVEETSGSTDTQYF
TRBV7-8	TRBJ2-1	-	many	TGTGCCAGCAGCTTAGTTGCCCAAAGCAATGAGCAGTTCTTC	CASSLVAQSNEQFF
TRBV7-2	TRBJ2-7	TRBD2	many	TGTGCCAGCAGCCTTGGACTAGCAGGATCATCCTACGAGCAGTACTTC	CASSLGLAGSSYEQYF
TRBV3-1	TRBJ2-3	-	-	TGTGCCAGCAGCACGTCCGGGACTCCATGGGACACAGATACGCAGTATTTT	CASSTSGTPWDTDTQYF
TRBV27	TRBJ2-1	TRBD2	-	TGTGCCAGCAGTGTGACTAGCGGGGAATTCTACGATGAGCAGTTCTTC	CASSVTSGEFYDEQFF
TRBV7-9	TRBJ2-2	-	many	TGTGCCAGTATAGGGAGCACCGGGGAGCTGTTTTTT	CASIGSTGELFF
TRBV7-8	TRBJ2-1	-	many	TGTGCCAGCAGCTTAGCTCCGGGTGGGGACGTCCCGTACAATGAGCAGTTCTTC	CASSLAPGGDVPYNEQFF
TRBV7-9	TRBJ2-5	-	-	TGTGCCAGCAGCTTAACGACACAAACTATTCAAGAGACCCAGTACTTC	CASSLTTQTIQETQYF
TRBV11-2	TRBJ1-2	-	many	TGTGCCAGCAGCTCCCCATGGGGGGATCATGGCTACACCTTC	CASSSPWGDHGYTF
TRBV28	TRBJ1-3	-	many	TGTGCCAGCAGCCCCCAGGGAGGAGGTGGAAACACCATATATTTT	CASSPQGGGGNTIYF
TRBV29-1	TRBJ2-1	TRBD2	-	TGCAGATCTTCCGGAACAAAGGATAGCGGGAGGGCCCACAATGGGCAGTTCTTC	CRSSGTKDSGRAHNGQFF
TRBV27	TRBJ2-3	TRBD2	many	TGTGCCAGCAGTTCACCCCTTGGGGGGGGGACTAGCGGGGACCTTGGGACAGATACGCAGTATTTT	CASSSPLGGGTSGDLGTDTQYF
TRBV2	TRBJ1-1	-	few	TGTGCCAGCAGTGAATTGACCGGGACACCAGAAGCTTTCTTT	CASSELTGTPEAFF
TRBV6-5	TRBJ2-7	-	few	TGTGCCAGCAGTTTTACTAGCTCCTACGAGCAGTACTTC	CASSFTSSYEQYF
TRBV30	TRBJ1-3	-	many	TGTGCCTGGAGTACATTCTCTGGAAACACCATATATTTT	CAWSTFSGNTIYF
TRBV15	TRBJ2-5	-	many	TGTGCCACCAGCAGAACCCCAGGGATGGGGTACCAAGAGACCCAGTACTTC	CATSRTPGMGYQETQYF
TRBV13	TRBJ2-7	-	many	TGTGCCAGCAGCTTAGAGGGCCGTGAGCAGTACTTC	CASSLEGREQYF
TRBV11-2	TRBJ2-7	-	-	TGTGCCAGCAGCTTTTTGTACGGGGGAGTGGGGGAGCAGTACTTC	CASSFLYGGVGEQYF
TRBV7-9	TRBJ2-7	-	many	TGTGCCAGCAGCTCATCAAATACCCGTAGCTACGAGCAGTACTTC	CASSSSNTRSYEQYF